The rows below give T cell receptor beta chains drawn from one sample of a study of spatial heterogeneity in lung cancer. TCRdb reprocessed the 5' RACE reads with MiXCR, giving one entry per CDR3 protein. Of 350 to 550 distinct CDR3 sequences in the sample, more than 8% were seen once. The sequencing used normal lung tissue next to the tumor, collected at surgery. These receptor sequences come from a female donor with early-stage non-small cell lung cancer. CDR3s include the opening cysteine and the closing phenylalanine or tryptophan. A D gene is named only where the DNA matches it firmly. Clone size appears in some rows only: once, few, many, or a class for an expanded clone.

CDR3 protein | CDR3 DNA | J gene | V gene | clone size | D gene
CASSMTSRSGGELFF | TGTGCCAGTAGTATGACGAGTCGGTCGGGAGGGGAGCTGTTTTTT | TRBJ2-2 | TRBV19 | medium-sized | NA
CASRTRGGLTGELFF | TGCGCCAGCAGGACCAGGGGGGGCTTGACCGGGGAGCTGTTTTTT | TRBJ2-2 | TRBV10-2 | many | NA
CASSPTGTSNEQFF | TGTGCCAGCAGCCCTACCGGGACTAGCAATGAGCAGTTCTTC | TRBJ2-1 | TRBV6-5 | many | TRBD2
CASSTRDGNEKLFF | TGTGCCAGTAGTACCCGGGACGGAAATGAAAAACTGTTTTTT | TRBJ1-4 | TRBV19 | NA | NA
CASSLVKGTYNEQFF | TGTGCCAGCAGCTTAGTTAAGGGAACCTACAATGAGCAGTTCTTC | TRBJ2-1 | TRBV7-2 | medium-sized | NA
CASSERPDRANGELFF | TGTGCCAGCAGTGAAAGGCCGGACAGGGCTAACGGGGAGCTGTTTTTT | TRBJ2-2 | TRBV6-1 | medium-sized | TRBD1
CASSENRGLPWEQYF | TGTGCCAGCAGTGAGAACAGGGGACTACCTTGGGAGCAGTACTTC | TRBJ2-7 | TRBV6-1 | medium-sized | NA
CASSFDQTGDTQYF | TGCGCCAGCAGCTTCGATCAGACTGGAGATACGCAGTATTTT | TRBJ2-3 | TRBV5-1 | medium-sized | NA
CASSSLRDAYEQYF | TGTGCCAGTAGTTCCCTCCGGGACGCCTACGAGCAGTACTTC | TRBJ2-7 | TRBV19 | large | NA
CASSLATGSGTEAFF | TGTGCCAGCAGCTTAGCGACGGGATCTGGCACTGAAGCTTTCTTT | TRBJ1-1 | TRBV7-2 | many | NA
CSAYDRTSGRGELFF | TGCAGTGCTTATGATCGGACTAGCGGGAGGGGAGAGCTGTTTTTT | TRBJ2-2 | TRBV20-1 | large | TRBD2
CASSQGGLDTIYF | TGTGCCAGCAGCCAAGGAGGGCTTGACACCATATATTTT | TRBJ1-3 | TRBV14 | large | NA
CASSHTRTQYF | TGTGCCAGCAGTCATACCCGGACCCAGTACTTC | TRBJ2-5 | TRBV7-3 | NA | NA
CASSLAGGYEQYF | TGTGCCAGCAGTTTAGCCGGGGGATACGAGCAGTACTTC | TRBJ2-7 | TRBV12-3/TRBV12-4 | large | NA
CASSPTYSGAYNEQFF | TGTGCCAGCAGCCCAACTTATAGCGGGGCCTACAATGAGCAGTTCTTC | TRBJ2-1 | TRBV7-8 | many | TRBD2
CAWSWEGRAFF | TGTGCCTGGAGTTGGGAAGGGCGCGCTTTCTTT | TRBJ1-1 | TRBV30 | NA | NA
CAAGGTSGRLADTQYF | TGTGCGGCAGGGGGAACTAGCGGGCGGTTGGCAGATACGCAGTATTTT | TRBJ2-3 | TRBV28 | medium-sized | TRBD2
CASRPGQGFQPQHF | TGTGCCAGCAGACCGGGACAGGGCTTTCAGCCCCAGCATTTT | TRBJ1-5 | TRBV2 | medium-sized | TRBD1
CSARRYRAGYEQYF | TGCAGTGCTAGAAGGTATCGGGCGGGCTACGAGCAGTACTTC | TRBJ2-7 | TRBV20-1 | large | NA
CARTGVSNQPQHF | TGTGCCAGAACAGGGGTGAGCAATCAGCCCCAGCATTTT | TRBJ1-5 | TRBV21-1 | medium-sized | NA
CSAWAQGLGYEQYF | TGCAGTGCTTGGGCACAGGGTTTGGGGTACGAGCAGTACTTC | TRBJ2-7 | TRBV20-1 | medium-sized | NA
CASSPSRLAGRYQETQYF | TGTGCCAGCAGCCCAAGCCGGCTAGCGGGACGTTACCAAGAGACCCAGTACTTC | TRBJ2-5 | TRBV7-9 | large | TRBD2
CSARSLAGGETGELFF | TGCAGTGCTAGATCGCTAGCGGGAGGAGAGACCGGGGAGCTGTTTTTT | TRBJ2-2 | TRBV20-1 | large | TRBD2
CASSLYGGANTGELFF | TGTGCCAGCAGCTTATACGGGGGCGCGAACACCGGGGAGCTGTTTTTT | TRBJ2-2 | TRBV7-6 | large | NA
CASSLMGGGGNTIYF | TGTGCCAGCAGCCTGATGGGGGGAGGTGGAAACACCATATATTTT | TRBJ1-3 | TRBV7-3 | NA | NA
CASNNPGGADTQYF | TGTGCCAGCAATAACCCGGGGGGCGCAGATACGCAGTATTTT | TRBJ2-3 | TRBV7-9 | large | NA
CASSLTAYEQYF | TGCGCCAGCAGCTTGACTGCCTACGAGCAGTACTTC | TRBJ2-7 | TRBV5-1 | large | NA
CASSLGLAGGDEQFF | TGTGCCAGCAGCTTAGGCCTAGCGGGAGGGGATGAGCAGTTCTTC | TRBJ2-1 | TRBV11-2 | large | TRBD2
CASSYDIQGADGYTF | TGTGCCAGCAGTTACGATATACAGGGGGCGGATGGCTACACCTTC | TRBJ1-2 | TRBV6-6 | large | TRBD1
CSVGLAEDTQYF | TGCAGCGTTGGGTTAGCGGAAGATACGCAGTATTTT | TRBJ2-3 | TRBV29-1 | medium-sized | NA
CSALDGDSGNTIYF | TGCAGTGCTCTCGACGGGGACTCTGGAAACACCATATATTTT | TRBJ1-3 | TRBV20-1 | NA | NA
CASSGREGWGEQFF | TGTGCCAGCAGTGGAAGAGAGGGCTGGGGTGAGCAGTTCTTC | TRBJ2-1 | TRBV6-1 | NA | NA
CASSFGAGQSTSYEQYF | TGTGCCAGCAGTTTTGGAGCGGGACAGAGTACCTCCTACGAGCAGTACTTC | TRBJ2-7 | TRBV28 | large | NA
CASTRRYPAESTDTQYF | TGTGCCAGCACCCGCAGGTATCCAGCGGAAAGCACAGATACGCAGTATTTT | TRBJ2-3 | TRBV6-1 | large | NA
CASKLAVNTGELFF | TGTGCCAGCAAGCTAGCGGTGAACACCGGGGAGCTGTTTTTT | TRBJ2-2 | TRBV14 | large | TRBD2
CASSVGGGDIQYF | TGTGCCAGCAGCGTTGGGGGAGGAGACATTCAGTACTTC | TRBJ2-4 | TRBV9 | NA | NA
CASSLPGNEQFF | TGTGCCAGCAGCCTTCCCGGGAATGAGCAGTTCTTC | TRBJ2-1 | TRBV3-1 | hyperexpanded | NA
CSVSTRTGGTEAFF | TGCAGCGTTTCAACCCGGACGGGGGGGACTGAAGCTTTCTTT | TRBJ1-1 | TRBV29-1 | medium-sized | NA